The 31 T cell receptor beta chains presented below share a single source sample, sequenced in a study of vaccination and CD4 T cells after COVID-19 (dated by TCRdb to 2021 to 2024). The library came from PCR. The sequencer was an Illumina iSeq 100. DNA from cultured CD4+ T cells was subjected to TCR sequencing with the Oncomine TCR Beta short-read assay at the Johns Hopkins FTIC core. TCRdb trimmed public reads at Q25 via fastp, called clones via MiXCR and kept in-frame beta chains. Here each entry gathers all rows of one CDR3 protein and keeps the most common genes and DNA. Within this sample are 8,500 to 10,000 distinct CDR3 sequences, with more than 35% of them counted one time only. 9.5% to 15% of the sample belongs to the ten largest clones. The sample's treatment or condition label, decoded: approximately 10-day PBMC culture with coronavirus spike peptide pools or control peptides (ViraFEST assay). CD4+ T cells from unexposed donors were collected before the COVID-19 pandemic (2011-2018).

Antigen specificity for these receptors is unknown. The sample comprised CD4+ T cells from blood, cultured in vitro. The receptors here all came from a human donor in good health.

This clonotype was counted a few times. V is TRBV10-3 and J is TRBJ2-1; D may be TRBD1 or TRBD2 (6 bases each). This CDR3 has 13 amino acids. CDR1 and CDR2 (germline): ENHRY, SYGVKD. The V gene lost 10 bases and the J gene lost 9 bases, with 19 bases spanning the gap. CDR3 in amino acids: CATLAGEVSEQFF. The CDR3 DNA is TGTGCCACCCTAGCAGGGGAGGTGAGTGAGCAGTTCTTC.

This chain joins TRBV19 and TRBJ2-1; 8 nucleotides match TRBD1. V shed 4 bases and J 6 bases; nucleotides not matched to a gene: 11. Germline V lookup: CDR1 LNHDA, CDR2 SQIVND (reference sequence). The CDR3 runs to 16 residues. CDR3 sequence reads: CASSKFSQGARNEQFF. The CDR3 DNA sequence: TGTGCCAGTAGTAAGTTTAGTCAGGGGGCGCGCAATGAGCAGTTCTTC.

This clonotype was counted between two and nine times. This chain uses TRBV6-1 with TRBJ2-5; 10 bases fit TRBD1. In germline, CDR1 is MNHNS, CDR2 SASEGT. The junction had 4 bases not matched to a gene; V was cut back by 6 bases and J by 0 bases. The CDR3 is 15 residues long. The CDR3 bases are TGTGCCAGCAGCGCGGGACAGGGGTACCAAGAGACCCAGTACTTC. The encoded protein is CASSAGQGYQETQYF.

The V call is TRBV19, the J call TRBJ2-1; weak D call: TRBD2 (5 bases). Germline CDR1 LNHDA, CDR2 SQIVND (reference sequence). V was pared by 5 bases and J by 9 bases, with 11 bases between. This CDR3 spans 12 amino acids. The CDR3 loop reads CASSAAGGEQFF. The CDR3 nucleotides are TGTGCCAGTAGTGCGGCAGGAGGTGAGCAGTTCTTC.

V gene TRBV6-1 combines with J gene TRBJ2-7; perhaps TRBD1 as D (6 bases). The CDR3 totals 15 residues. Germline V gene data show CDR1 as MNHNS and CDR2 as SASEGT. Trimming stripped 7 bases from V and 0 bases from J, with 16 bases between. Written as DNA, the CDR3 is TGTGCCAGCATTCGACCCGGACAGTTCTCCTACGAGCAGTACTTC. Translation: CASIRPGQFSYEQYF.

The gene calls are TRBV6-1 and TRBJ1-2; D is possibly TRBD1 (5 bases). The germline V and J ends were trimmed by 6 bases and 2 bases, with 19 bases remaining between them. Germline values: CDR1 MNHNS, CDR2 SASEGT. The CDR3 is 16 amino acids. In DNA form, the CDR3 reads TGTGCCAGCAGGTTAAACAGGTGGGGGGAGAACTATGGCTACACCTTC. This gives the protein CASRLNRWGENYGYTF.

The chain uses TRBV19 and TRBJ1-5; possibly TRBD1 for D (6 bases). V gave up 8 bases and J gave up 2 bases, with 16 bases separating them. This CDR3 contains 15 residues. The germline V gene encodes CDR1 LNHDA and CDR2 SQIVND (reference sequence). DNA of the CDR3: TGTGCCAGTCAACGGGGGCGCGCAGGCAATCAGCCCCAGCATTTT. Translated, it gives CASQRGRAGNQPQHF.

The rearrangement uses TRBV6-2 or TRBV6-3 and TRBJ2-1; TRBD2 matches 7 bases. Germline-derived CDR1 and CDR2 are MNHEY and SVGEGT. V shed 6 bases and J 6 bases; nucleotides not matched to a gene: 8. The CDR3 runs to 14 residues. CDR3 sequence (DNA): TGTGCCAGCAGCCAAGCGGGGCCGAGCAATGAGCAGTTCTTC. Its translation is CASSQAGPSNEQFF.

V is TRBV21-1 and J is TRBJ2-1; TRBD1 is taken as the D call from the table, unchecked against the DNA. TRBV21-1 is shown as a pseudogene. This CDR3 contains 13 residues. The DNA of the CDR3 is TGTGCCGCGGGGGCCTCCTCCTACAATGAGCAGTTCTTC. It specifies CAAGASSYNEQFF.

This clonotype came up a few times. This chain uses TRBV7-9 with TRBJ1-2; tentative D call: TRBD1 (5 bases). Germline V gives CDR1 SEHNR, CDR2 FQNEAQ (reference sequence). V lost 1 base and J lost 8, with 8 bases in between. The CDR3 runs to 12 residues. The CDR3 is CASSLVGDGYTF. The CDR3 DNA is TGTGCCAGCAGCTTAGTAGGGGACGGCTACACCTTC.

The chain uses TRBV6-1 and TRBJ2-3; 7 bases align to TRBD2. V shed 3 bases and J 6 bases; nucleotides not matched to a gene: 9. From germline, CDR1 is MNHNS and CDR2 SASEGT. The CDR3 has 15 residues. The CDR3 region has the DNA TGTGCCAGCAGTGACCCGGGACTACCTTCGGATACGCAGTATTTT. This gives the protein CASSDPGLPSDTQYF.

The J gene is TRBJ2-3, the V gene TRBV12-3 or TRBV12-4; tentative D call: TRBD2 (5 bases). The V and J ends lost 9 bases and 6 bases respectively, with 13 bases between them. The CDR3 length is 12 residues. DNA of the CDR3: TGTGCCAGTTGGACCTCGGGGGATACGCAGTATTTT. Amino acid sequence: CASWTSGDTQYF.

CDR3 bases: TGTGCCAGCATTCGGGACCCCTCTTTCGGTCAGCCCCAGCATTTT. This gives the protein CASIRDPSFGQPQHF. The chain links TRBV6-2 or TRBV6-3 to TRBJ1-5, with D possibly matching TRBD1 (5 bases). Germline loops: CDR1 MNHEY, CDR2 SVGEGT. CDR3 length: 15 amino acids. V shed 7 bases and J shed 6 bases, with 19 bases lying between them.

This chain links TRBV19 with TRBJ2-2, with 7 bases matching TRBD1. V was pared by 6 bases and J by 0 bases, with 1 base of the junction left unmatched. The CDR3 covers 14 residues. Germline V gene lookup returns CDR1 LNHDA and CDR2 SQIVND (reference sequence). CDR3 loop: CASRTGTNTGELFF. CDR3 coding DNA: TGTGCCAGTAGGACAGGGACGAACACCGGGGAGCTGTTTTTT.

The chain couples TRBV7-2 to TRBJ2-5, with TRBD2 matching over 7 bases. The CDR3 is 14 amino acids. The junction had 8 bases not matched to a gene; V was cut back by 5 bases and J by 5 bases. CDR1 and CDR2 (germline): SGHTA, FQGNSA. The DNA of the CDR3 is TGTGCCAGCAGCCCGCCGGGGGGATGGGAGACCCAGTACTTC. Amino acids: CASSPPGGWETQYF.

In its sample, this clonotype was seen a few times. The V call is TRBV6-2 or TRBV6-3, the J call TRBJ1-6, with TRBD1 matching over 7 bases. Looked up from germline, CDR1 is MNHEY and CDR2 is SVGEGT. V lost 5 bases and J lost 0; bases outside the gene matches: 7. CDR3 size: 17 residues. In DNA, the CDR3 is TGTGCCAGCAGTGACCGACAGGGTAGCTCCTATAATTCACCCCTCCACTTT. Protein sequence: CASSDRQGSSYNSPLHF.

The J gene is TRBJ2-7, the V gene TRBV7-7; a weak D match, TRBD2 (5 bases). CDR1 and CDR2 from the germline V gene are SSHAT and FNYEAQ (reference sequence). V dropped 5 bases and J dropped 3 bases, with 14 bases sitting between them. There are 14 residues in the CDR3. In DNA form, the CDR3 reads TGTGCCAGCAGCCGCAATTTCGGAGGCTACGAGCAGTACTTC. This gives the protein CASSRNFGGYEQYF.

The chain links TRBV4-1 to TRBJ2-5; 10 nucleotides align to TRBD2. Germline V gives CDR1 MGHRA, CDR2 YSYEKL. The CDR3 is made up of 14 amino acids. V dropped 4 bases and J dropped 2; count of bases not matched to a gene: 1. CDR3 in DNA: TGCGCCAGCAGCCCAGCGGGAGGGCAAGAGACCCAGTACTTC. Translation: CASSPAGGQETQYF.

This clonotype showed up just a few times. The genes are TRBV24-1 and TRBJ2-7; 8 bases line up with TRBD1. The CDR3 is 15 amino acids. CDR1 and CDR2 from the germline V gene are KGHDR and SFDVKD. V lost 7 bases and J lost 1; bases outside the gene matches: 8. The CDR3 DNA follows: TGTGCCACCAGCCCGAACCGGGACAGGTCCTACGAGCAGTACTTC. Translated, it gives CATSPNRDRSYEQYF.

The chain employs TRBV4-3 and TRBJ2-7; 7 bases are a match to TRBD1. This CDR3 contains 14 residues. Germline assignment: CDR1 LGHNA and CDR2 YSLEER. V was clipped by 4 bases and J by 0 bases; unmatched bases: 3. CDR3 sequence reads: CASSPDRVSYEQYF. In DNA, the CDR3 is TGCGCCAGCAGCCCTGACAGGGTCTCCTACGAGCAGTACTTC.

This clonotype came up a few times. The chain links TRBV6-1 to TRBJ1-3; D might be TRBD1 (5 bases). From germline, CDR1 is MNHNS and CDR2 SASEGT. Trimming cost V 4 bases and J 0 bases, with 13 bases left between them. The CDR3 has 16 amino acids. The CDR3 reads CASSAGTGSSGNTIYF. The CDR3 DNA reads as TGTGCCAGCAGTGCCGGGACCGGAAGCTCTGGAAACACCATATATTTT.

The genes are TRBV30 and TRBJ2-5, with D possibly TRBD2 on 5 matching bases. The germline V gene encodes CDR1 GTSNPN and CDR2 SVGIG (reference sequence). This CDR3 is 13 amino acids long. Trimming cost V 0 bases and J 7 bases, with 12 bases left between them. CDR3 in amino acids: CAWSVPGVGTQYF. CDR3 DNA: TGTGCCTGGAGTGTACCCGGGGTAGGGACCCAGTACTTC.

There are a few counts of this clonotype. The rearrangement uses TRBV6-1 and TRBJ1-5; TRBD1 aligns across 8 bases. CDR1 and CDR2 from the germline V gene are MNHNS and SASEGT. The V and J ends lost 5 bases and 7 bases, in that order; junction bases with no gene match: 7. CDR3 length: 14 residues. The CDR3 sequence is CASSSDRGGQPQHF. The CDR3 coding sequence is TGTGCCAGCAGTAGCGACAGGGGTGGACAGCCCCAGCATTTT.

In its sample, this clonotype was seen once. The chain recombines TRBV20-1 with TRBJ2-7; the match to TRBD1 covers 10 bases. The germline V gene encodes CDR1 DFQATT and CDR2 SNEGSKA (reference sequence). V lost 5 bases to trimming and J lost 3 bases; unmatched junction nucleotides: 4. The CDR3 has 13 residues. CDR3 sequence: CSAGTGVRYEQYF. The CDR3 nucleotides are TGCAGTGCTGGGACAGGGGTACGCTACGAGCAGTACTTC.

The CDR3 sequence is CASSLGTVNTEAFF. The CDR3 region has the DNA TGTGCCAGCAGTTTAGGGACAGTGAACACTGAAGCTTTCTTT. This chain joins TRBV12-3 or TRBV12-4 and TRBJ1-1; possible D gene TRBD1, 6 bases. The V and J ends lost 1 base and 0 bases respectively, with 6 bases between them. The CDR3 runs 14 residues.

This clonotype was counted only a few times. The V and J genes are TRBV2 and TRBJ1-6; D is uncertain. V was shortened by 5 bases and J by 13 bases, with 3 bases between the two germline ends. The CDR3 covers 9 residues. Germline V gene data show CDR1 as SNHLY and CDR2 as FYNNEI. DNA for the CDR3: TGTGCCAGCAGTCGGCCCCTCCACTTT. Amino acids: CASSRPLHF.

The gene calls are TRBV6-1 and TRBJ1-6, with D unresolved. V was pared by 5 bases and J by 5 bases, with 7 bases between. Per germline, CDR1 MNHNS and CDR2 SASEGT. The CDR3 contains 13 residues. CDR3 nucleotide sequence: TGTGCCAGCAGTACAACCCATAATTCACCCCTCCACTTT. Translating gives CASSTTHNSPLHF.

For the CDR3, the DNA is TGTGCCAGCAGTTTGAGACAGGGCGGTCAGCCCCAGCATTTT. Protein product: CASSLRQGGQPQHF. The chain joins TRBV28 to TRBJ1-5; 7 positions agree with TRBD1. Germline CDR1 and CDR2: MDHEN and SYDVKM. V was clipped by 3 bases and J by 6 bases; unmatched bases: 5. The CDR3 loop spans 14 amino acids.

The J gene is TRBJ1-5, the V gene TRBV2, with D unclear. CDR3 length: 13 residues. Deletions cut 7 bases from V and 3 bases from J, with 10 bases between. Germline assignment: CDR1 SNHLY and CDR2 FYNNEI. The CDR3 protein is CASNDIPNQPQHF. In DNA form, the CDR3 reads TGTGCCAGCAATGACATACCCAATCAGCCCCAGCATTTT.

The chain carries TRBV15 and TRBJ1-5; 9 bases match TRBD1. This CDR3 has 14 residues. V was pared by 6 bases and J by 5 bases, with 5 bases of the junction left unmatched. Germline-derived CDR1 and CDR2 are LNHNV and YYDKDF (reference sequence). The CDR3 DNA follows: TGTGCCACCAGGACAAACAGGGGGCATCAGCCCCAGCATTTT. It encodes CATRTNRGHQPQHF. The full variable domain, with the rest looked up from reference TRBV15 and TRBJ1-5, is DAMVIQNPRYQVTQFGKPVTLSCSQTLNHNVMYWYQQKSSQAPKLLFHYYDKDFNNEADTPDNFQSRRPNTSFCFLDIRSPGLGDTAMYLCATRTNRGHQPQHFGDGTRLSIL.

J is TRBJ2-3 and V is TRBV2; unclear D gene. In germline, CDR1 is SNHLY, CDR2 FYNNEI. Trimming shortened V by 5 bases and J by 2 bases, and 11 bases separated the two germline ends. CDR3 size: 14 residues. As DNA, the CDR3 is TGTGCCAGCAGTTCCCTCCGTCCCACAGATACGCAGTATTTT. It yields the protein CASSSLRPTDTQYF.